This T cell receptor beta chain originates from a study of blood T cell repertoires in COVID-19. Looking at the study overall: COVID-19 samples collected from the United States, Italy and Spain covered acute and convalescent phases.

CDR1 is SGHKS, CDR2 YYEKEE, per germline (reference sequence). V was clipped by 1 base and J by 3 bases; unmatched bases: 4. CDR3 length: 15 residues. Profiling relied on immunoSEQ multiplex PCR, and the TCRdb table lists in-frame clones only, not all of them. This table has about 110,000 clones, 75% to 80% appearing once. Sequenced sample: peripheral blood. This chain uses TRBV5-5 with TRBJ1-1; 9 nucleotides agree with TRBD1. The receptor's source is a woman aged 80 or over with active or convalescent COVID-19. This CDR3 is CASSLRTGADTEAFF. The DNA for the CDR3 is TGTGCCAGCAGCTTGAGGACAGGGGCTGACACTGAAGCTTTCTTT.